The rows below give T cell receptor beta chains drawn from one sample of a study of PD-1 blockade in classical Hodgkin lymphoma. Libraries were prepared by immunoSEQ multiplex PCR; TCRdb keeps only in-frame clonotypes and omits some of them. This sample has about 21,000 clones, with around 85% found just once. The sequenced sample was peripheral blood mononuclear cells (PBMCs), obtained before the fourth cycle of nivolumab. These receptors originate from a human donor with classical Hodgkin lymphoma. Both conserved end residues are part of each CDR3. D genes are given only for firm matches. Clone size is given for some rows only: seen once, a few or many times, or a class if the clone is expanded.

CASSPSGLAQETQYF	TGTGCCAGCAGCCCCTCAGGACTAGCTCAAGAGACCCAGTACTTC	TRBD2	TRBV7-6	TRBJ2-5	-
CASSEGVQVFYEQYF	TGTGCCAGCAGTGAAGGGGTACAGGTTTTCTACGAGCAGTACTTC	-	TRBV2	TRBJ2-7	-
CASSETGGSYNEQFF	TGTGCCAGCAGCGAAACAGGGGGCTCCTACAATGAGCAGTTCTTC	TRBD1	TRBV6-5	TRBJ2-1	-
CASSLTGQGGETQYF	TGTGCCAGCAGCTTAACGGGACAGGGTGGGGAGACCCAGTACTTC	TRBD1	TRBV7-3	TRBJ2-5	-
CATSRGTGSNQPQHF	TGTGCCACCAGCAGAGGGACGGGGAGCAATCAGCCCCAGCATTTT	-	TRBV15	TRBJ1-5	-
CASSLAKQIGANVLTF	TGCGCCAGCAGCTTGGCCAAGCAAATCGGGGCCAACGTCCTGACTTTC	-	TRBV5-1	TRBJ2-6	-
CASSGSGGKTGELFF	TGTGCCAGCAGTGGAAGCGGGGGAAAGACCGGGGAGCTGTTTTTT	TRBD2	TRBV2	TRBJ2-2	-
CASSPPVSGTGEVLAKNIQYF	TGTGCCAGCAGTCCCCCCGTAAGCGGGACAGGTGAAGTTCTAGCCAAAAACATTCAGTACTTC	-	TRBV14	TRBJ2-4	-
CASSRRNPLAGESHNEQFF	TGTGCCAGCAGCCGCCGAAACCCCTTAGCGGGAGAGTCTCACAATGAGCAGTTCTTC	TRBD2	TRBV7-9	TRBJ2-1	-
CASSPPGLAGGTDTQYF	TGTGCCAGCAGCCCTCCGGGACTAGCGGGGGGCACAGATACGCAGTATTTT	TRBD2	TRBV7-2	TRBJ2-3	-
CASSEGGVNTEAFF	TGTGCCAGCAGTGAAGGGGGCGTGAACACTGAAGCTTTCTTT	-	TRBV6-1	TRBJ1-1	-
CASSPRGTSGGSNEQFF	TGTGCCAGCTCACCTCGCGGGACTAGCGGGGGGTCCAATGAGCAGTTCTTC	TRBD2	TRBV18	TRBJ2-1	few
CSATSGGRDGTQYF	TGCAGCGCAACTAGCGGGGGACGGGACGGGACCCAGTACTTC	TRBD2	TRBV29-1	TRBJ2-5	-
CASSPTGFMNTEAFF	TGTGCCAGCAGCCCCACTGGGTTCATGAACACTGAAGCTTTCTTT	-	TRBV9	TRBJ1-1	-
CASSLSGGPNEKLFF	TGTGCCAGCAGTTTATCCGGGGGTCCTAATGAAAAACTGTTTTTT	-	TRBV27	TRBJ1-4	-
CASSQRVGGNEVKLFF	TGTGCCAGCAGCCAAAGGGTGGGAGGGAATGAAGTAAAACTGTTTTTT	-	TRBV4-2	TRBJ1-4	-
CASSLATGNFYEQYF	TGTGCCAGCAGCTTGGCGACAGGAAATTTCTACGAGCAGTACTTC	-	TRBV5-8	TRBJ2-7	-
CSANQGHGYTF	TGCAGTGCTAATCAGGGTCATGGCTACACCTTC	-	TRBV20-1	TRBJ1-2	-
CASSPRAGTSGNYNEQFF	TGTGCCAGCTCACCAAGGGCTGGGACTAGCGGGAACTACAATGAGCAGTTCTTC	TRBD2	TRBV18	TRBJ2-1	-
CASSEGRGYYGYTF	TGTGCCAGCAGTGAAGGTCGGGGGTACTATGGCTACACCTTC	-	TRBV2	TRBJ1-2	-
CASSQGATLQETQYF	TGCGCCAGCAGCCAAGGGGCTACCCTCCAAGAGACCCAGTACTTC	-	TRBV4-3	TRBJ2-5	once
CASSYSIWTGELFF	TGTGCCAGCAGTTACTCGATTTGGACCGGGGAGCTGTTTTTT	-	TRBV6-5	TRBJ2-2	-